This TCR beta chain is from a study of cytotoxic CD8 clonotypes in ibrutinib-treated CLL. After removal of 0 bases from V and 2 bases from J, the junction contained 11 bases not matched to a gene. The CDR3 spans 18 residues. Germline CDR1 is SGHRS and CDR2 is YFSETQ. The table came from immunoSEQ multiplex PCR; TCRdb's copy has only in-frame clones and leaves some out. The data hold 65,000 to 85,000 clones, with approximately 82% observed a single time. Specimen: PBMCs, collected after 24 months of ibrutinib treatment. This receptor was obtained from a human donor with chronic lymphocytic leukemia. The V and J genes are TRBV5-1 and TRBJ2-5; 9 positions match TRBD1. The CDR3 sequence: CASSLGQQGALGQETQYF. CDR3 coding DNA: TGCGCCAGCAGCTTGGGCCAACAGGGGGCGCTGGGACAAGAGACCCAGTACTTC. The full variable domain, its missing parts supplied by reference TRBV5-1 and TRBJ2-5, is KAGVTQTPRYLIKTRGQQVTLSCSPISGHRSVSWYQQTPGQGLQFLFEYFSETQRNKGNFPGRFSGRQFSNSRSEMNVSTLELGDSALYLCASSLGQQGALGQETQYFGPGTRLLVL.